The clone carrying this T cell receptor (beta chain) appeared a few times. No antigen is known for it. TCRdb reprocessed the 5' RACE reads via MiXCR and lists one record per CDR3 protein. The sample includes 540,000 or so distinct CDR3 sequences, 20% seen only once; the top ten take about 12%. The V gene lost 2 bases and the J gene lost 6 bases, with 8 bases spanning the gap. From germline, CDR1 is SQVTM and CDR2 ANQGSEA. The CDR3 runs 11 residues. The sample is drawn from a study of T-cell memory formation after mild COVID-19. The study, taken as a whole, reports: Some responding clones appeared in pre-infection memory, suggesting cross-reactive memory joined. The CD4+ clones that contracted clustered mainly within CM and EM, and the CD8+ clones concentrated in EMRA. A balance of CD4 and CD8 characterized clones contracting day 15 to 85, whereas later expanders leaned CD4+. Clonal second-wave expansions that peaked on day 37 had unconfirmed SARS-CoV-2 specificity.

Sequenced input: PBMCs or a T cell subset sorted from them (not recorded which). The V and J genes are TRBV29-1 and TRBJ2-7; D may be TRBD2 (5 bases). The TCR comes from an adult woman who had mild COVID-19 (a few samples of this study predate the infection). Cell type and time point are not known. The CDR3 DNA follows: TGCAGCGTTGAAATCGAGGGCGAGCAGTACTTC. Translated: CSVEIEGEQYF.